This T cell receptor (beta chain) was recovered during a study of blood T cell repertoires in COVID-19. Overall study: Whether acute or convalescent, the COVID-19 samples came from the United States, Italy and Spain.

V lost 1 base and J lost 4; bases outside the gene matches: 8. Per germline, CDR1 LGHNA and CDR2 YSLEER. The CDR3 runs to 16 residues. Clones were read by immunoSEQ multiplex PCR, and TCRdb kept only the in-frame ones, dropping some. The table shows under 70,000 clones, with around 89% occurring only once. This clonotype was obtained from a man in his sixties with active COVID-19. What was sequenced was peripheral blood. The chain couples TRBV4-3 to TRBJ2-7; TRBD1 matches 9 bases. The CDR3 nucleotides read TGCGCCAGCAGCCAAGGCGTTCGACAGGGGGGATACGAGCAGTACTTC. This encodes CASSQGVRQGGYEQYF.